This paragraph reports one T cell receptor (beta chain). Its antigen has not been determined. The sample holds no much larger clone one base away, and base qualities are not on file. The sample comes from a study of siplizumab effects on memory and regulatory T cells (dated by TCRdb to between 2018 and 2021). Turning to the overall study: The study looked at the effect of siplizumab, an anti-CD2 antibody, on alloreactive T-cell subsets in allogeneic mixed lymphocyte reactions made from human PBMCs. Overall study results and their limits: For roughly 80-96% of proliferating CD4+ or CD8+ clones, no naive or memory phenotype could be assigned. Unstimulated naive T cells appeared to be more diverse than memory T cells, and naive cells seemed to make a substantial contribution to the alloresponse. The cumulative frequency of alloreactive sequences traceable to unstimulated CD4+ memory T cells was significantly reduced by siplizumab. The suppressive function of proliferating Tregs from siplizumab cultures was not functionally confirmed. Of the alloreactive CD4+ clones that could be mapped, the Treg-derived share averaged around 70% with siplizumab compared with roughly 27% in control reactions. Because sequences below about 10^-5 frequency were poorly captured, only a minor fraction of alloreactive clones could be mapped to unstimulated subsets.

The CDR3 runs 19 amino acids, cysteine and phenylalanine included. Only CDR3 DNA remains: 57 bases, in frame from the first base. V and J are trimmed by 3 bases and 1 base, and the gene matches miss 14 bases of the junction. The germline V gene sets CDR1 to SGHTA and CDR2 to FQGNSA. The method was the immunoSEQ multiplex PCR assay. The deep sequencing platform assayed around 10^5 TCR templates per sample. Genomic DNA extracted from sorted T cells was used for TCRbeta CDR3 sequencing. In the original analysis: The R programming language was used for clonal analysis of the TCRbeta CDR3 data. Alloreactive CD4+ and CD8+ clones were defined by comparing unstimulated samples with post-reaction CFSE-low samples. Regulatory or non-regulatory origin was assigned to alloreactive CD4+ clones by matching of sequences to sorted unstimulated Treg and non-Treg repertoires. TCRdb limited this immuneACCESS table to in-frame rearrangements with V and J called. A share of clones is missing; checked studies link under half to unresolved V genes, and the rest is unexplained. V, J and clone size reflect that table, while D and trimming were determined from the DNA. This sample lists 87,000 or so clones; 85% to 95% were detected once. The top ten hold roughly 0.29% of the sample.

Sorted unstimulated T cells and proliferating T cells recovered from mixed lymphocyte reactions were subjected to TCRbeta CDR3 sequencing. Fresh whole blood from around 11 HLA-typed healthy donors was used to isolate PBMCs. Unstimulated CD4+ non-regulatory T cells were FACS-sorted to map the origin of alloreactive clones. This chain is built from TRBV7-2 and TRBJ2-5; TRBD2 aligns with 10 central bases. Material: non-Treg CD4+ T cells sorted from blood. The cell subset or site label for this specimen denotes: FACS-sorted unstimulated CD4+ non-regulatory T cells. The sequence came from a human donor in good health. The DNA is as follows: TGTGCCAGCAGCTTTAGCGGGGGGAGGATAGCGGGAAGCCAAGAGACCCAGTACTTC. This is translated as CASSFSGGRIAGSQETQYF. Joined to the reference TRBV7-2 and TRBJ2-5 proteins, this CDR3 gives the full variable domain: GAGVSQSPSNKVTEKGKDVELRCDPISGHTALYWYRQSLGQGLEFLIYFQGNSAPDKSGLPSDRFSAERTGGSVSTLTIQRTQQEDSAVYLCASSFSGGRIAGSQETQYFGPGTRLLVL.